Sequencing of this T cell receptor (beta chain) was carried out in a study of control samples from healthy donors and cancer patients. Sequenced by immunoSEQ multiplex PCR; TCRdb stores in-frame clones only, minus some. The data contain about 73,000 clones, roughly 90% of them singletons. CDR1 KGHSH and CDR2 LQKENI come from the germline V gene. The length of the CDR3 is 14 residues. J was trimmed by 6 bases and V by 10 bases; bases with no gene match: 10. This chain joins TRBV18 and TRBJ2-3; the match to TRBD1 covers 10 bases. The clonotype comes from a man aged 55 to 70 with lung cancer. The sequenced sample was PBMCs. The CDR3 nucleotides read TGTGCCACTCGATCCGGGACAGGGGCCGATACGCAGTATTTT. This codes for CATRSGTGADTQYF.